This T cell receptor beta chain was identified during a study of T-cell reconstitution after alpha-beta-depleted transplantation in children. This clonotype was observed a handful of times. The TCRbeta library incorporated unique molecular identifiers. Via MiXCR, TCRdb re-called the PCR reads, giving one row per CDR3 protein. The sample shows hundreds of thousands of distinct CDR3 sequences, about 14% of them seen only once. Germline V gene sequence: CDR1 LGHNA, CDR2 YNFKEQ. CDR3 length: 14 amino acids. V dropped 4 bases and J dropped 6 bases, with 12 bases sitting between them. This specimen consisted of PBMCs, obtained from the stem cell graft. This TCR was recovered from a human donor who donated a stem cell graft to a child with Fanconi anemia. V is TRBV4-2 and J is TRBJ1-4; no definite D call. DNA of the CDR3: TGTGCCAGCAGCCCTTCGGGAGGGTATGAAAAACTGTTTTTT. It translates to CASSPSGGYEKLFF.